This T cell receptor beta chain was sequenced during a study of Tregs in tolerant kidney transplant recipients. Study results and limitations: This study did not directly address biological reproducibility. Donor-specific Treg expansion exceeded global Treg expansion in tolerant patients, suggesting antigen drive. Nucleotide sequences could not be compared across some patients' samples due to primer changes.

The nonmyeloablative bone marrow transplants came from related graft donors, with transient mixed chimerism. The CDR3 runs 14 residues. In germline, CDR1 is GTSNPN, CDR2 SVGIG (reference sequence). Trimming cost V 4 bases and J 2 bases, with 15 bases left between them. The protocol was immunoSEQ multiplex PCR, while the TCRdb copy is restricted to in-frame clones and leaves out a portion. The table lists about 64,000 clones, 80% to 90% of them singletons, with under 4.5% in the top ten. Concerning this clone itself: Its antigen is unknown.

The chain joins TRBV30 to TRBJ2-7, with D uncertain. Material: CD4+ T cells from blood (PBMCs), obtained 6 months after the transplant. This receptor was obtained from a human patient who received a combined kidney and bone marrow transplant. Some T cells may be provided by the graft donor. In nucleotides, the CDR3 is TGTGCCTGGATGAAATGGCCCGAGGCCTACGAGCAGTACTTC. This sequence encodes CAWMKWPEAYEQYF.